The 32 T cell receptor beta chains presented below share a single source sample, sequenced in a study of CD4 T cells in relation to SARS-CoV-2 and coronaviruses. Clones were read by immunoSEQ multiplex PCR, and TCRdb kept only the in-frame ones, dropping some. This table holds some 40,000 clones, around 77% found once. These receptors are not linked to any known antigen. Sequenced: memory CD4+ T cells from PBMCs, cultured in vitro. These receptors were collected from an adult with COVID-19.

The sample holds a few counts of this clone. This chain uses TRBV3-1 (or the pseudogene TRBV3-2) with TRBJ2-3; D gene ambiguous. V lost 4 bases and J 0 bases, leaving 2 bases between the germline ends. Germline CDR1 and CDR2: LGHDT and YNNKEL (reference sequence). This CDR3 is 12 amino acids long. CDR3: CASSPSTDTQYF. The CDR3 DNA is TGTGCCAGCAGCCCGAGCACAGATACGCAGTATTTT.

The genes are TRBV6-5 and TRBJ2-2; TRBD2 is a possible D gene (6 bases). Germline V gene data show CDR1 as MNHEY and CDR2 as SVGAGI. The CDR3 consists of 15 residues. Trimming pared 7 bases from V and 0 bases from J, leaving 12 bases between. The CDR3 protein is CASKGRGANTGELFF. DNA for the CDR3: TGTGCCAGCAAGGGACGCGGGGCGAACACCGGGGAGCTGTTTTTT.

Here the CDR3 reads CASSIGLAGAYSYEQYF. The CDR3 coding sequence is TGTGCCAGTAGTATAGGACTAGCGGGAGCCTACTCCTACGAGCAGTACTTC. This sequence joins TRBV19 and TRBJ2-7, with 12 nucleotides matching TRBD2. The CDR3 consists of 17 residues. The germline CDR1 and CDR2 sequences are LNHDA and SQIVND (reference sequence). V was clipped by 1 base and J by 0 bases; unmatched bases: 4.

This clone was seen more than once but under ten times. This chain uses TRBV5-3 with TRBJ2-3, with TRBD2 matching 7 bases. TRBV5-3 is designated an ORF whose function remains uncertain. Germline trimming cut 5 bases from V and 3 bases from J; bases unmatched to any gene: 15. The CDR3 extends over 17 amino acids. The CDR3 DNA reads TGTGCCAGAAGGAGAGGTGGAGGGCCGGGGGGAACAGATACGCAGTATTTT. This translates into CARRRGGGPGGTDTQYF.

The V and J genes are TRBV11-2 and TRBJ2-3; possibly TRBD2 for D (6 bases). The germline V and J ends were trimmed by 4 bases and 9 bases, with 20 bases remaining between them. The germline V gene encodes CDR1 SGHAT and CDR2 FQNNGV. The CDR3 is 15 amino acids. Written as DNA, the CDR3 is TGTGCCAGCAGCTCTCGGGGCTTAACGGGGGACACGCAGTATTTT. Encoded protein: CASSSRGLTGDTQYF.

V is TRBV6-5 and J is TRBJ2-7; 8 bases align to TRBD1. This CDR3 is 13 amino acids long. Germline V gene lookup returns CDR1 MNHEY and CDR2 SVGAGI. V lost 6 bases and J lost 6; bases outside the gene matches: 7. The DNA of the CDR3 is TGTGCCAGCAGGACGACAGGGGCGGGCGAGCAGTACTTC. Amino acid sequence: CASRTTGAGEQYF.

This clone has just one count. V is TRBV15 and J is TRBJ2-3; TRBD2 matches at 7 bases. J gave up 0 bases and V 9 bases, and 9 bases lay outside the gene matches. CDR3 length equals 15 residues. CDR1 is LNHNV and CDR2 is YYDKDF in the germline V gene (reference sequence). DNA of the CDR3: TGTGCCACAAACCCCGGCGGGAGTAGCACAGATACGCAGTATTTT. Its protein is CATNPGGSSTDTQYF.

This clone has just a few counts. The chain recombines TRBV11-2 with TRBJ2-3, with D unresolved. The CDR3 spans 12 residues. Per germline, CDR1 SGHAT and CDR2 FQNNGV. Trimming removed 6 bases at V and 5 bases at J, with 9 bases between. CDR3 bases: TGTGCCAGCAGTGCCATGGGAGATACGCAGTATTTT. It is translated as CASSAMGDTQYF.

This chain connects TRBV12-5 to TRBJ2-7; D gene ambiguous. Germline V gene data show CDR1 as LGHNT and CDR2 as FRNRAP. The CDR3 runs 15 residues. V dropped 6 bases and J dropped 2 bases, with 17 bases sitting between them. CDR3 sequence: CASGPDPLGAYEQYF. CDR3 bases: TGTGCTAGTGGGCCAGACCCGCTCGGAGCCTACGAGCAGTACTTC.

This clone was detected only once. V usage is TRBV4-3 and J usage is TRBJ2-3, with 12 bases identical to TRBD2. J gave up 4 bases and V 4 bases, and 3 bases lay outside the gene matches. The CDR3 runs to 15 residues. Germline CDR1 and CDR2: LGHNA and YSLEER. The CDR3 reads CASSPGTSGSDTQYF. CDR3 coding DNA: TGCGCCAGCAGCCCGGGGACTAGCGGGTCAGATACGCAGTATTTT.

The gene calls are TRBV5-1 and TRBJ2-1; 10 nucleotides match TRBD2. Germline CDR1 reads SGHRS; CDR2 reads YFSETQ. CDR3 length: 16 residues. The V segment lost 1 base and the J segment 4 bases; nucleotides outside the gene matches: 5. This CDR3 is CASSLQLAGRYNEQFF. CDR3 nucleotide sequence: TGCGCCAGCAGCTTGCAACTAGCGGGACGGTACAATGAGCAGTTCTTC.

This chain uses TRBV10-3 with TRBJ2-7; D gene uncertain. V lost 5 bases, J lost 4 bases, and 6 bases lay in between. The CDR3 covers 11 residues. Germline V gene data show CDR1 as ENHRY and CDR2 as SYGVKD. CDR3 sequence: CAISSVYEQYF. The CDR3 coding sequence is TGTGCCATCAGTTCGGTTTACGAGCAGTACTTC.

The chain recombines TRBV7-8 with TRBJ2-1, with 12 bases aligning to TRBD2. The V segment lost 5 bases and the J segment 8 bases; nucleotides outside the gene matches: 10. Germline V CDR1 and CDR2: SGHVS, FQNEAQ. The CDR3 extends over 16 amino acids. The CDR3 DNA sequence: TGTGCCAGCAGCCAGTTCGTACTAGCGGGAGGATATGAGCAGTTCTTC. Its translation is CASSQFVLAGGYEQFF. The full variable domain, rest sourced from reference TRBV7-8 and TRBJ2-1, is GAGVSQSPRYKVAKRGQDVALRCDPISGHVSLFWYQQALGQGPEFLTYFQNEAQLDKSGLPSDRFFAERPEGSVSTLKIQRTQQEDSAVYLCASSQFVLAGGYEQFFGPGTRLTVL.

The chain is built from TRBV4-1 and TRBJ2-7; perhaps TRBD1 as D (6 bases). CDR3 length equals 14 residues. V lost 0 bases and J lost 7, with 13 bases in between. CDR1 is MGHRA and CDR2 is YSYEKL in the germline V gene. As DNA, the CDR3 is TGCGCCAGCAGCCAAGACAGGGTAAGGGGGGAGCAGTACTTC. Its protein product is CASSQDRVRGEQYF.

The CDR3 DNA is TGCAGTGCTAGCAGAAACTATGGCTACACCTTC. It is translated as CSASRNYGYTF. The V gene is TRBV20-1, the J gene TRBJ1-2; D is unresolved. CDR3 length: 11 amino acids. Germline V gives CDR1 DFQATT, CDR2 SNEGSKA (reference sequence). V lost 3 bases and J 2 bases, leaving 4 bases between the germline ends.

The chain recombines TRBV3-1 (or the pseudogene TRBV3-2) with TRBJ1-3; tentative D call: TRBD1 (5 bases). Germline V gene lookup returns CDR1 LGHDT and CDR2 YNNKEL (reference sequence). V shed 4 bases and J shed 4 bases, with 11 bases lying between them. CDR3 length: 14 residues. CDR3 coding DNA: TGTGCCAGCAGCCCAGGGACGTGGGGAAACACCATATATTTT. As protein: CASSPGTWGNTIYF.

V is TRBV29-1 and J is TRBJ1-1; unclear D gene. V was clipped by 7 bases and J by 0 bases, with 9 bases between them. CDR3 size: 12 residues. The germline gives CDR1 SQVTM, CDR2 ANQGSEA. Here the CDR3 reads CSAESMNTEAFF. The CDR3 bases are TGCAGCGCAGAAAGTATGAACACTGAAGCTTTCTTT. Variable domain in full (rest from reference TRBV29-1 and TRBJ1-1): SAVISQKPSRDICQRGTSLTIQCQVDSQVTMMFWYRQQPGQSLTLIATANQGSEATYESGFVIDKFPISRPNLTFSTLTVSNMSPEDSSIYLCSAESMNTEAFFGQGTRLTVV.

J is TRBJ2-7 and V is TRBV5-1; D ambiguous. The germline V gene has CDR1 SGHRS and CDR2 YFSETQ. The CDR3 runs to 17 residues. With 1 base removed from V and 1 base from J, the gap between germline ends came to 18 bases. CDR3 in amino acids: CASSLISPQMGSYEQYF. CDR3 DNA: TGCGCCAGCAGCTTGATCTCACCCCAAATGGGTTCCTACGAGCAGTACTTC.

The V gene is TRBV28, the J gene TRBJ2-7, with no clear D. Germline loops: CDR1 MDHEN, CDR2 SYDVKM. The CDR3 runs to 13 residues. V was trimmed by 1 base and J by 2 bases, leaving 6 bases between them. The CDR3 DNA reads TGTGCCAGCAGTTTATATAGTACCTACGAGCAGTACTTC. Translating it yields CASSLYSTYEQYF.

The rearrangement links TRBV4-1 to TRBJ2-6; 7 bases fit TRBD2. CDR1 and CDR2 from the germline V gene are MGHRA and YSYEKL. V dropped 2 bases and J dropped 0; count of bases not matched to a gene: 19. This CDR3 is 22 amino acids long. DNA for the CDR3: TGCGCCAGCAGCCAACGCGGCTCCCCGACTAGCCGGTTTAGCTCTGGGGCCAACGTCCTGACTTTC. It is translated as CASSQRGSPTSRFSSGANVLTF.

This chain connects TRBV27 to TRBJ2-7; 8 bases fit TRBD2. The CDR3 is made up of 14 amino acids. V lost 4 bases, J lost 4 bases, and 6 bases stayed unmatched. Germline V CDR1 and CDR2: MNHEY, SMNVEV (reference sequence). CDR3 in DNA: TGTGCCAGCAGTTCAGGGACTAGTTTGTACGAGCAGTACTTC. Amino acids: CASSSGTSLYEQYF.

The chain carries TRBV10-3 and TRBJ2-3; D not resolved. The CDR3 totals 13 residues. V was trimmed by 5 bases and J by 5 bases, leaving 11 bases between them. Germline CDR1 ENHRY, CDR2 SYGVKD. As DNA, the CDR3 is TGTGCCATCAGTTCTGGGGATAGAGATACGCAGTATTTT. It yields the protein CAISSGDRDTQYF.

This chain uses TRBV4-2 with TRBJ2-3; weak D call: TRBD1 (8 bases). This CDR3 is 20 amino acids long. Trimming cost V 0 bases and J 1 base, with 23 bases left between them. Germline V gene lookup returns CDR1 LGHNA and CDR2 YNFKEQ. CDR3 in amino acids: CASSQERTDRGGSGTDTQYF. The CDR3 bases are TGTGCCAGCAGCCAAGAAAGGACCGACAGGGGAGGGAGTGGCACAGATACGCAGTATTTT.

This chain uses TRBV5-1 with TRBJ2-6; D remains ambiguous. Germline CDR1 and CDR2: SGHRS and YFSETQ. Trimming cost V 4 bases and J 0 bases, with 11 bases left between them. The CDR3 runs 16 residues. The DNA for the CDR3 is TGCGCCAGCAGCCCCACACAGAGCTCTGGGGCCAACGTCCTGACTTTC. This gives the protein CASSPTQSSGANVLTF.

This chain uses TRBV30 with TRBJ2-1; D remains ambiguous. This CDR3 comprises 15 residues. Germline-derived CDR1 and CDR2 are GTSNPN and SVGIG (reference sequence). With 3 bases removed from V and 3 bases from J, the gap between germline ends came to 15 bases. The CDR3 spells CAWSQLAELYNEQFF. The CDR3 region has the DNA TGTGCCTGGAGCCAGTTGGCGGAGCTCTACAATGAGCAGTTCTTC.

The chain has TRBV30 and TRBJ1-5, with a tentative D call TRBD1 (5 bases). Looked up from germline, CDR1 is GTSNPN and CDR2 is SVGIG (reference sequence). CDR3 size: 13 residues. V gave up 1 base and J gave up 3 bases, with 7 bases separating them. In DNA, the CDR3 is TGTGCCTGGAGTGCAGGGTACAATCAGCCCCAGCATTTT. Its protein is CAWSAGYNQPQHF.

The rearrangement joins TRBV5-1 to TRBJ2-5; 7 bases map to TRBD2. From germline, CDR1 is SGHRS and CDR2 YFSETQ. V lost 1 base and J lost 3; bases outside the gene matches: 6. The CDR3 consists of 15 residues. The CDR3 nucleotides are TGCGCCAGCAGCTTGCTTGGGGGGAGGGAAGAGACCCAGTACTTC. This codes for CASSLLGGREETQYF.

This chain connects TRBV6-6 to TRBJ1-5; TRBD1 might be the D (5 bases). Germline V gives CDR1 MNHNY, CDR2 SVGAGI (reference sequence). With 8 bases removed from V and 3 bases from J, the gap between germline ends came to 11 bases. The length of the CDR3 is 13 residues. The CDR3, as DNA: TGTGCCAGCGCCAGGGTGCTCAATCAGCCCCAGCATTTT. It translates to CASARVLNQPQHF.

V gene TRBV6-2 or TRBV6-3 combines with J gene TRBJ2-7; D gene unclear. Germline V gene data show CDR1 as MNHEY and CDR2 as SVGEGT. V gave up 4 bases and J gave up 5 bases, with 18 bases separating them. There are 15 residues in the CDR3. The CDR3 DNA sequence: TGTGCCAGCAGTTCCACCCCTCTCTTAAAGGACGAGCAGTACTTC. It codes for CASSSTPLLKDEQYF.

The V gene is TRBV9, the J gene TRBJ2-2; the match to TRBD1 covers 7 bases. The CDR3 covers 17 residues. Trimming took 0 bases from V and 1 from J; bases not matched to a gene: 6. Germline V lookup: CDR1 SGDLS, CDR2 YYNGEE. CDR3 DNA sequence: TGTGCCAGCAGCGTAGCTACCCGGACAGGGAACACCGGGGAGCTGTTTTTT. This gives the protein CASSVATRTGNTGELFF. The whole variable domain, remainder taken from reference TRBV9 and TRBJ2-2, is DSGVTQTPKHLITATGQRVTLRCSPRSGDLSVYWYQQSLDQGLQFLIQYYNGEERAKGNILERFSAQQFPDLHSELNLSSLELGDSALYFCASSVATRTGNTGELFFGEGSRLTVL.

The chain uses TRBV6-2 or TRBV6-3 and TRBJ1-2; D uncertain. Trimming cost V 3 bases and J 2 bases, with 10 bases left between them. The germline V gene has CDR1 MNHEY and CDR2 SVGEGT. The CDR3 totals 14 residues. This CDR3 reads CASSYTSQNYGYTF. The CDR3 bases are TGTGCCAGCAGTTATACGTCCCAGAACTATGGCTACACCTTC.

This sequence joins TRBV28 and TRBJ1-1; 7 bases are shared with TRBD1. Per germline, CDR1 MDHEN and CDR2 SYDVKM. J was trimmed by 2 bases and V by 4 bases; bases with no gene match: 7. This CDR3 region has 15 residues. CDR3 bases: TGTGCCAGCAGTTCTCCCGGGACAGCTAACACTGAAGCTTTCTTT. The encoded protein is CASSSPGTANTEAFF.